Listed below are T cell receptor beta chains from one sample, sequenced in a study of blood T cell repertoires in COVID-19. The repertoire was sequenced with immunoSEQ multiplex PCR; TCRdb's copy has only in-frame clones and lacks some. The data hold approximately 10,000 clones, with approximately 89% observed a single time. The sequenced sample was peripheral blood. The source is a human donor in a cohort sampled during active COVID-19. The CDR3 runs from the conserved cysteine through the conserved F or W. D genes are given only for firm matches.

D gene: NA
V gene: TRBV5-6
J gene: TRBJ2-3
CDR3 protein: CASSTPGADTQYF

D gene: NA
V gene: TRBV30
J gene: TRBJ1-3
CDR3 protein: CAGYQLESGNTIYF

D gene: TRBD1
V gene: TRBV5-1
J gene: TRBJ2-3
CDR3 protein: CASSRDRVDTQYF

D gene: NA
V gene: TRBV7-6
J gene: TRBJ1-5
CDR3 protein: CASSHGGSNQPQHF

D gene: NA
V gene: TRBV12-3/TRBV12-4
J gene: TRBJ2-1
CDR3 protein: CASSTGMDNEQFF

D gene: TRBD1
V gene: TRBV9
J gene: TRBJ1-2
CDR3 protein: CASSVAPGQNYGYTF

D gene: TRBD2
V gene: TRBV7-2
J gene: TRBJ2-2
CDR3 protein: CASSNPGLAGRRGELFF

D gene: TRBD1
V gene: TRBV4-1
J gene: TRBJ1-5
CDR3 protein: CASSQEGGQVGSNQPQHF

D gene: NA
V gene: TRBV23-1
J gene: TRBJ2-7
CDR3 protein: CASSRRYEQYF

D gene: TRBD1
V gene: TRBV19
J gene: TRBJ2-7
CDR3 protein: CASTPGQGRSYEQYF

D gene: NA
V gene: TRBV3-1/TRBV3-2
J gene: TRBJ2-7
CDR3 protein: CASSQATAGTIGYEQYF

D gene: NA
V gene: TRBV3-1/TRBV3-2
J gene: TRBJ1-5
CDR3 protein: CASSSLSNQPQHF

D gene: NA
V gene: TRBV5-1
J gene: TRBJ2-7
CDR3 protein: CASSFPGTYEQYF

D gene: TRBD2
V gene: TRBV15
J gene: TRBJ2-7
CDR3 protein: CATSRDLIAGTSGTYEQYF

D gene: TRBD1
V gene: TRBV4-1
J gene: TRBJ2-7
CDR3 protein: CASSQDGERTGTYEQYF

D gene: TRBD1
V gene: TRBV2
J gene: TRBJ1-2
CDR3 protein: CASSEVGQGGGYTF

D gene: TRBD1
V gene: TRBV27
J gene: TRBJ1-2
CDR3 protein: CASSSTGGYGYTF

D gene: NA
V gene: TRBV19
J gene: TRBJ1-1
CDR3 protein: CASSTVINTEAFF

D gene: TRBD2
V gene: TRBV5-1
J gene: TRBJ2-2
CDR3 protein: CASSLVRGGAFTGELFF

D gene: TRBD1
V gene: TRBV7-2
J gene: TRBJ2-7
CDR3 protein: CASSGGTGFAEQYF

D gene: NA
V gene: TRBV19
J gene: TRBJ1-2
CDR3 protein: CASSIRVANYGYTF

D gene: TRBD1
V gene: TRBV6-5
J gene: TRBJ1-4
CDR3 protein: CASRTGGIEYEKLFF

D gene: NA
V gene: TRBV9
J gene: TRBJ2-3
CDR3 protein: CASSAQGGGATRADTQYF

D gene: TRBD1
V gene: TRBV5-4
J gene: TRBJ2-3
CDR3 protein: CASTLMGQVGTDTQYF

D gene: TRBD2
V gene: TRBV2
J gene: TRBJ2-1
CDR3 protein: CASSGREGYNEQFF

D gene: NA
V gene: TRBV29-1
J gene: TRBJ2-1
CDR3 protein: CSVEEDWAIDEQFF

D gene: NA
V gene: TRBV2
J gene: TRBJ2-3
CDR3 protein: CASSGTGTDTQYF

D gene: TRBD2
V gene: TRBV25-1
J gene: TRBJ2-7
CDR3 protein: CASSDGRASSYEQYF

D gene: NA
V gene: TRBV5-1
J gene: TRBJ1-4
CDR3 protein: CASSLESHLATNEKLFF